This T cell receptor (beta chain) appears in the sequencing data of a study of blood T cell repertoires in COVID-19. The wider study: The United States, Italy and Spain supplied acute and convalescent COVID-19 samples.

Some clones are missing from TCRdb's copy, which holds only in-frame ones; the method was immunoSEQ multiplex PCR. The data show about 230,000 clones, with approximately 80% seen just once and roughly 27% held by the top ten. The CDR3 is made up of 17 amino acids. The V gene lost 6 bases and the J gene lost 3 bases, with 23 bases spanning the gap. Germline V gene sequence: CDR1 MNHEY, CDR2 SMNVEV (reference sequence). The chain is built from TRBV27 and TRBJ2-5, with D maybe TRBD2 (5 bases). Sequenced input: peripheral blood. The source is a man aged 40-55 years with acute or convalescent COVID-19. The CDR3 DNA follows: TGTGCCAGCAGACCCCGGCCCGGCGGGCCGATTAAAGAGACCCAGTACTTC. Amino acid sequence: CASRPRPGGPIKETQYF.